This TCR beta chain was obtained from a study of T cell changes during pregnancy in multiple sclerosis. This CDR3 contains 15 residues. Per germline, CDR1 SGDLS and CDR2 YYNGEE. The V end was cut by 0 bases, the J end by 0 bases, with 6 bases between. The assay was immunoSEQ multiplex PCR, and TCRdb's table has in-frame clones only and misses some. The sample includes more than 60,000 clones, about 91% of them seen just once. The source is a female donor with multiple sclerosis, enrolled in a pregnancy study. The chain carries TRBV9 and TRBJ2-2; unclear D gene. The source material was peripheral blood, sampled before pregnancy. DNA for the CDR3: TGTGCCAGCAGCGTAGATCCCTCGAACACCGGGGAGCTGTTTTTT. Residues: CASSVDPSNTGELFF.